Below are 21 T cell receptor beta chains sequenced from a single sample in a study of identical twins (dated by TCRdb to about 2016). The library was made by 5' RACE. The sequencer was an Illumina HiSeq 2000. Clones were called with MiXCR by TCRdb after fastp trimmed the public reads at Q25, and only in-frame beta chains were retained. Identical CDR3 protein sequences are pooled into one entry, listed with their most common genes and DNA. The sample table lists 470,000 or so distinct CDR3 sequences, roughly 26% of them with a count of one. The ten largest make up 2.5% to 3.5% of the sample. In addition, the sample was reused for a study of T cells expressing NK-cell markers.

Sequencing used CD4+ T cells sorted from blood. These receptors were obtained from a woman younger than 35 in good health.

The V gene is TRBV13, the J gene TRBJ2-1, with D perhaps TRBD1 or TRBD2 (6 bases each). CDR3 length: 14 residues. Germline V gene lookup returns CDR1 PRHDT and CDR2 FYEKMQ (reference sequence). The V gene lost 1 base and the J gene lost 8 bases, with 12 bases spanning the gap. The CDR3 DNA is TGTGCCAGCAGCTTAGCGGGGGCGGGTCATGAGCAGTTCTTC. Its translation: CASSLAGAGHEQFF.

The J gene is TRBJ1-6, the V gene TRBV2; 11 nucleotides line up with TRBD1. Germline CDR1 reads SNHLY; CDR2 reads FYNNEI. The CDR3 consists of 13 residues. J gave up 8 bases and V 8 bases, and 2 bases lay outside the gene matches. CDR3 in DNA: TGTGCCAGCCGGGGACAGGGGGATTCACCCCTCCACTTT. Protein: CASRGQGDSPLHF. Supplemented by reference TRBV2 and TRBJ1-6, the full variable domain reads EPEVTQTPSHQVTQMGQEVILRCVPISNHLYFYWYRQILGQKVEFLVSFYNNEISEKSEIFDDQFSVERPDGSNFTLKIRSTKLEDSAMYFCASRGQGDSPLHFGNGTRLTVT.

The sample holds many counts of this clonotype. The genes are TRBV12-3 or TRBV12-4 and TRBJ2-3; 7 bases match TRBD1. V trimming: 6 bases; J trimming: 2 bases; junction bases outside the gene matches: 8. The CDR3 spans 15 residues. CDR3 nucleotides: TGTGCCAGCAGCCCTGGGGACAGAGACACAGATACGCAGTATTTT. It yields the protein CASSPGDRDTDTQYF.

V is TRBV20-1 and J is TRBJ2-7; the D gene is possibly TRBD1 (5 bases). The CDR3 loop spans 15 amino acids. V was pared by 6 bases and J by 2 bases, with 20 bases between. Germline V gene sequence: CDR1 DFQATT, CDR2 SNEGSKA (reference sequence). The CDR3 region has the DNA TGCAGTGCAGGGGTGTCTGAGACTGGCGCCTACGAGCAGTACTTC. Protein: CSAGVSETGAYEQYF.

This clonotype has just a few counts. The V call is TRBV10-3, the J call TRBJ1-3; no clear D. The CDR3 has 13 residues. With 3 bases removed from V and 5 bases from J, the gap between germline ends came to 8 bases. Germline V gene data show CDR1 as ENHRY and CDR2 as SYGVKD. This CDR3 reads CAISDTSRNTIYF. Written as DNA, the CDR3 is TGTGCCATCAGTGATACATCCAGAAACACCATATATTTT.

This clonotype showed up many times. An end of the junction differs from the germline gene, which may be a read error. In DNA, the CDR3 is TGTGCCAGCAGTTTTCGGATCCGGGACAGGGTAAACTTT. This gives the protein CASSFRIRDRVNF. V and J are TRBV12-3 or TRBV12-4 and TRBJ1-6; TRBD1 matches at 9 bases. The CDR3 spans 13 residues.

The CDR3 sequence: CSVSQRQKASYNEQFF. DNA for the CDR3: TGCAGCGTTTCCCAGCGACAGAAGGCCTCCTACAATGAGCAGTTCTTC. The V gene is TRBV29-1, the J gene TRBJ2-1; maybe TRBD1 (5 bases). V lost 5 bases, J lost 0 bases, and 17 bases lay in between. Germline lookup yields CDR1 SQVTM and CDR2 ANQGSEA. CDR3 length: 16 residues.

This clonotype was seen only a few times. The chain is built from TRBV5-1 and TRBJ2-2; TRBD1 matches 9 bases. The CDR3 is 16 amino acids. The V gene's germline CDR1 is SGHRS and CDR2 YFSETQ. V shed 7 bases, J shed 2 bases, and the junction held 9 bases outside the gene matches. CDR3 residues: CASQAPGQGNTGELFF. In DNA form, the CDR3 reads TGCGCCAGCCAGGCCCCGGGACAGGGTAACACCGGGGAGCTGTTTTTT.

CDR3 residues: CSARLAGGNEQFF. The CDR3 nucleotides read TGCAGTGCTAGGTTAGCGGGAGGCAATGAGCAGTTCTTC. This chain uses TRBV20-1 with TRBJ2-1; TRBD2 aligns across 10 bases. This CDR3 region has 13 residues. CDR1 is DFQATT, CDR2 SNEGSKA, per germline (reference sequence). V dropped 3 bases and J dropped 6; count of bases not matched to a gene: 2.

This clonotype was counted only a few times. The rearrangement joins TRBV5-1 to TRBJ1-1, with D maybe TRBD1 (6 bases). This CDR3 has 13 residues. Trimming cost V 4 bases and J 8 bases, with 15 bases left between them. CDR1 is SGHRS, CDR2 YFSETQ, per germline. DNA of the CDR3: TGCGCCAGCAGCGGGGGCAGGCTATCCGAAGCTTTCTTT. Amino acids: CASSGGRLSEAFF.

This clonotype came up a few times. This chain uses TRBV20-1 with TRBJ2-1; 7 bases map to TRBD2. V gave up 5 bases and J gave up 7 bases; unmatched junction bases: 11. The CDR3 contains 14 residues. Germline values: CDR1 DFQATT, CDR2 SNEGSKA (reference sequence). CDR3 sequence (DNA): TGCAGTGCTGCCTTTGTCGGGAGGTCGAATGAGCAGTTCTTC. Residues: CSAAFVGRSNEQFF.

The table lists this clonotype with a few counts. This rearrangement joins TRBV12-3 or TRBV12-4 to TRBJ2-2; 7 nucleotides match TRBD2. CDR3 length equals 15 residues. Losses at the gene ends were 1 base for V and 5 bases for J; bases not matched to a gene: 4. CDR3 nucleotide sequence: TGTGCCAGCAGTTTAGACGGGGGGTGGACCGGGGAGCTGTTTTTT. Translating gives CASSLDGGWTGELFF.

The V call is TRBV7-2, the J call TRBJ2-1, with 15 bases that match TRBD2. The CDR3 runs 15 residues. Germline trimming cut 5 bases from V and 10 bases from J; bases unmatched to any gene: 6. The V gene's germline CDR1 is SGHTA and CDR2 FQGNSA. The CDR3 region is CASSGGTSGRLEQFF. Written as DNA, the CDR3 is TGTGCCAGCAGCGGGGGGACTAGCGGGAGGCTGGAGCAGTTCTTC.

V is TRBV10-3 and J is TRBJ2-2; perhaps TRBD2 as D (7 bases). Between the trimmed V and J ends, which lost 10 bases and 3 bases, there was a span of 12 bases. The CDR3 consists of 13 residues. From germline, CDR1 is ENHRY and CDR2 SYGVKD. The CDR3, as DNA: TGTGCCACCCGAGGGGGGGACACCGGGGAGCTGTTTTTT. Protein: CATRGGDTGELFF.

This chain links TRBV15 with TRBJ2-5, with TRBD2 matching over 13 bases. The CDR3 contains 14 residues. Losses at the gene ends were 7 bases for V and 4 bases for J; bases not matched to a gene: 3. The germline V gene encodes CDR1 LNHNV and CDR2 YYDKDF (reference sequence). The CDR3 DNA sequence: TGTGCCACCAAGGGACTAGCGGGATCAGAGACCCAGTACTTC. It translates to CATKGLAGSETQYF. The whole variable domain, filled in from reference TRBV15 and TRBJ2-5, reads DAMVIQNPRYQVTQFGKPVTLSCSQTLNHNVMYWYQQKSSQAPKLLFHYYDKDFNNEADTPDNFQSRRPNTSFCFLDIRSPGLGDTAMYLCATKGLAGSETQYFGPGTRLLVL.

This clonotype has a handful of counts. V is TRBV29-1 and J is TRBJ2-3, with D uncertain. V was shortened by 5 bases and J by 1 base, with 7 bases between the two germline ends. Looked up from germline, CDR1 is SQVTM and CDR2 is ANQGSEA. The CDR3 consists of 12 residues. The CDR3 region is CSVTRRTDTQYF. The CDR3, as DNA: TGCAGCGTTACCCGTCGCACAGATACGCAGTATTTT.

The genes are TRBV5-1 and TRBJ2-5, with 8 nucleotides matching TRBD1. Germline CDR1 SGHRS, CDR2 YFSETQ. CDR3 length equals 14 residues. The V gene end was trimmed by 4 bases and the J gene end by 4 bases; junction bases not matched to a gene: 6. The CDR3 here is CASSATGAGETQYF. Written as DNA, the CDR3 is TGCGCCAGCAGCGCGACAGGGGCGGGAGAGACCCAGTACTTC.

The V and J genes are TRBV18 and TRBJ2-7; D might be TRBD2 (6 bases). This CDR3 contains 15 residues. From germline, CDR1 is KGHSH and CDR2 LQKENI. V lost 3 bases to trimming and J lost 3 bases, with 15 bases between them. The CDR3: CASSPRGREGYEQYF. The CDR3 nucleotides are TGTGCCAGCTCACCGCGGGGCCGCGAGGGCTACGAGCAGTACTTC.

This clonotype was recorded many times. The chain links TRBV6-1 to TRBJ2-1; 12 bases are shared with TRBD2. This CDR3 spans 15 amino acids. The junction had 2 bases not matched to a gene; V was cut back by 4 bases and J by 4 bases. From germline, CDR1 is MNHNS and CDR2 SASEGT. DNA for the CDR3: TGTGCCAGCAGTGGGACTAGCGGGGCTTACAATGAGCAGTTCTTC. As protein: CASSGTSGAYNEQFF.

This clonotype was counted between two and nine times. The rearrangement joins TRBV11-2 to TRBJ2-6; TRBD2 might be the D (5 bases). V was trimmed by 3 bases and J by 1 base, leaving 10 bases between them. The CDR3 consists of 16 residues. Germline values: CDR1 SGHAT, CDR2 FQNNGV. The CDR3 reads CASSFGVLSGANVLTF. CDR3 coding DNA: TGTGCCAGCAGCTTCGGGGTTCTTTCTGGGGCCAACGTCCTGACTTTC.

CDR3 region: CASKTAAFYEKLFF. CDR3 nucleotides: TGTGCCAGCAAGACGGCGGCCTTTTATGAAAAACTGTTTTTT. J is TRBJ1-4 and V is TRBV6-2 or TRBV6-3; no firm D call. The CDR3 runs to 14 residues. CDR1 is MNHEY and CDR2 is SVGEGT in the germline V gene. Trimming removed 7 bases from V and 6 bases from J, with 15 bases in between.